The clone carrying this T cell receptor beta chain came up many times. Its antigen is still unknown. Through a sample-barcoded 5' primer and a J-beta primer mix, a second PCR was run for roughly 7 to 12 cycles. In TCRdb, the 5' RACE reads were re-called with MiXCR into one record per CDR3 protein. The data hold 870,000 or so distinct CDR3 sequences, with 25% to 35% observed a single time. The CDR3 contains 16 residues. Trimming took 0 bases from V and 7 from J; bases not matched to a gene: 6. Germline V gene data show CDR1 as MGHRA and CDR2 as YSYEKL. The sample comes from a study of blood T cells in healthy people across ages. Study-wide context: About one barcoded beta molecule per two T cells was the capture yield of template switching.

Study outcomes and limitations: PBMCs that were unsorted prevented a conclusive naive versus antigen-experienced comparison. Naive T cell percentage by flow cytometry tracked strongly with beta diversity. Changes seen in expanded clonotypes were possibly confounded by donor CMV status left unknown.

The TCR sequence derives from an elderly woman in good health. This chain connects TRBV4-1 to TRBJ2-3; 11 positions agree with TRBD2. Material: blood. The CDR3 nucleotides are TGCGCCAGCAGCCAAGAAGGGCTAGCGGGGGGAAATACGCAGTATTTT. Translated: CASSQEGLAGGNTQYF.